This T cell receptor (beta chain) was obtained from a study of T cells in Graves' hyperthyroidism and ophthalmopathy. The CDR3 covers 17 residues. The trim removed 5 bases at V and 5 bases at J, leaving 12 bases unmatched. Germline V gene data show CDR1 as MDHEN and CDR2 as SYDVKM. PBMCs stemmed from around 10 ml fresh peripheral blood. Amplified TCR beta CDR3 regions derived from RNA transcripts. RT-PCR in the first round (using the HTBI primer set) targeted the TCR CDR3. MiXCR was run by TCRdb on the multiplex PCR reads, yielding one entry per CDR3 protein. The sample records under 300,000 distinct CDR3 sequences, about 20% being singletons.

Sequencing was carried out using blood. The rearrangement links TRBV28 to TRBJ2-5; 12 bases fit TRBD1. The sequence was obtained from a man aged 30 to 45 with Graves' ophthalmopathy. This CDR3 reads CASSRNPGTGGRETQYF. The CDR3 bases are TGTGCCAGCAGTCGCAACCCAGGGACAGGGGGCAGGGAGACCCAGTACTTC.